This T cell receptor (beta chain) was identified in a study of blood T cell repertoires in COVID-19. TCRdb keeps only in-frame clones here, not all; method: immunoSEQ multiplex PCR. The sample records about 130,000 clones, 80% to 90% being singletons. Individuals aged about 18 to 100 years were recruited from approximately 22 US areas. Participant-given clinical history determined each cohort assignment. Germline loops: CDR1 SGHAT, CDR2 FQNNGV. Trimming left V 3 bases short and J 2 bases short, with 13 bases between. The length of the CDR3 is 15 residues. The chain couples TRBV11-2 to TRBJ2-5, with D possibly matching TRBD2 (5 bases). Sequencing was performed on PBMCs or T cells enriched from blood (not recorded which). The clonotype comes from a middle-aged man with acute COVID-19. The CDR3 sequence is CASSFSPDLQETQYF. DNA for the CDR3: TGTGCCAGCAGCTTCTCCCCGGACTTACAAGAGACCCAGTACTTC.